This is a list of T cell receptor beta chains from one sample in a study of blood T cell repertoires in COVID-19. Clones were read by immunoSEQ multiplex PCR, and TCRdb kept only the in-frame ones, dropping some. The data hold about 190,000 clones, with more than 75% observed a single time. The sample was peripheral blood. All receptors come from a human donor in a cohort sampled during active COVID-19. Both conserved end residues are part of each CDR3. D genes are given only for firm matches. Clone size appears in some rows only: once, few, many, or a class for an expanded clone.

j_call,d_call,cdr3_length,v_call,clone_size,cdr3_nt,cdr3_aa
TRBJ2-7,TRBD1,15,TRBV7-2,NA,TGTGCCAGCAGCCAAGGACAGGGCCGTGGGAGGGAGCAGTACTTC,CASSQGQGRGREQYF
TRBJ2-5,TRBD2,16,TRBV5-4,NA,TGTGCCAGCAGCGTTCCCGGGACTAGCGGGAGTGAGACCCAGTACTTC,CASSVPGTSGSETQYF
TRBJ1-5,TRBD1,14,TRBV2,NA,TGTGCCAGCAGTGAAGCAGGGGGCGGGCAGCCCCAGCATTTT,CASSEAGGGQPQHF
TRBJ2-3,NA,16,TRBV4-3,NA,TGCGCCAGCAGCCCGACGATTGGACTGGGCAGAGATACGCAGTATTTT,CASSPTIGLGRDTQYF
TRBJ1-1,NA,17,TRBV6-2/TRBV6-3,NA,TGTGCCAGCAGTCTCCGGACGGGGGGGTATCTGAACACTGAAGCTTTCTTT,CASSLRTGGYLNTEAFF
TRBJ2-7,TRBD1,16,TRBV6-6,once,TGTGCCAGCAGTTACGGCCGACCGGGACAGGGGTACGAGCAGTACTTC,CASSYGRPGQGYEQYF
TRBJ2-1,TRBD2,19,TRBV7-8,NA,TGTGCCAGCAGCTTAGTTTCTCTAGCGGGGGCTAACCCCTACAATGAGCAGTTCTTC,CASSLVSLAGANPYNEQFF
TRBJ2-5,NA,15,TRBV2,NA,TGTGCCAGCAGTCAAACCACGGGACAACAAGAGACCCAGTACTTC,CASSQTTGQQETQYF
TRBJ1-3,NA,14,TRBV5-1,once,TGCGCCAGCAGCGGCGGCGGGGAGGGAAACACCATATATTTT,CASSGGGEGNTIYF
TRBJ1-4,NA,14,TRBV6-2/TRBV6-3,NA,TGTGCCAGCAGTTCCGTGGCCCTAGGCGAAAAACTGTTTTTT,CASSSVALGEKLFF
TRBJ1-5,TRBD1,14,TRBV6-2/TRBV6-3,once,TGTGCCAGCAGTTTTACAGGGGCGAGCGAGCCCCAGCATTTT,CASSFTGASEPQHF
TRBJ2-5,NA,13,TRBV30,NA,TGTGCCTGGAGTGTCGGTCTACAAGAGACCCAGTACTTC,CAWSVGLQETQYF
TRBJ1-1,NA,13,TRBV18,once,TGTGCCAGCTCTTCCACCGGGGGGACTGAAGCTTTCTTT,CASSSTGGTEAFF
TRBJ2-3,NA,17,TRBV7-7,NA,TGTGCCAGCAGCTTCAGAGGCCTGGCGGTGGATTCAGATACGCAGTATTTT,CASSFRGLAVDSDTQYF
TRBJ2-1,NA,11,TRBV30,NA,TGTGCCTGGGCGCTGAGGGATGAGCAGTTCTTC,CAWALRDEQFF
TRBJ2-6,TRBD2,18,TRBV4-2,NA,TGTGCCAGCAGCCAAGGGCCCCTTGCGGGAGCTGGGGCCAACGTCCTGACTTTC,CASSQGPLAGAGANVLTF
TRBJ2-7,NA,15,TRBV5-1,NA,TGCGCCAGCAGCTTGGGGCGGGGAAACCTCTACGAGCAGTACTTC,CASSLGRGNLYEQYF
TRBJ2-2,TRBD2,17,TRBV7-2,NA,TGTGCCAGCAGCCACAATCTAGCGGGGGGGGCCACCGGGGAGCTGTTTTTT,CASSHNLAGGATGELFF
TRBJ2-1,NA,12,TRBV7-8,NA,TGTGCCAGCAGCCATAGTCGGGGTGAGCAGTTCTTC,CASSHSRGEQFF
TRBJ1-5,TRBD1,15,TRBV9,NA,TGTGCCAGCAGCGCCGGACAGGGAGAGGGGCAGCCCCAGCATTTT,CASSAGQGEGQPQHF
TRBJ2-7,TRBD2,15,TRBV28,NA,TGTGCCAGCAGTCCCGGGACTAGCGGGTTCTACGAGCAGTACTTC,CASSPGTSGFYEQYF
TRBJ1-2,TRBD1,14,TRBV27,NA,TGTGCCAGCAGTCCTGGACAGGGACGCTATGGCTACACCTTC,CASSPGQGRYGYTF
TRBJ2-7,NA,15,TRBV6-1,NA,TGTGCCAGCAGTGAAGTTGCGGGGTTCGCCTACGAGCAGTACTTC,CASSEVAGFAYEQYF
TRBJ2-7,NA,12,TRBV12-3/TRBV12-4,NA,TGTGCCAGCAGTTACAGGACCTACGAGCAGTACTTC,CASSYRTYEQYF
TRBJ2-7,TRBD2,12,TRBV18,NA,TGTGCCAGCTCACTGGCGGGAGACGAGCAGTACTTC,CASSLAGDEQYF
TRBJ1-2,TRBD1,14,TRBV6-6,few,TGTGCCAGCAGACAGGGGGTGGGTAACTATGGCTACACCTTC,CASRQGVGNYGYTF
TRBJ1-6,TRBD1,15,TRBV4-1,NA,TGCGCCAGCAGCCAAGAAGGGACAGGGGGCTCACCCCTCCACTTT,CASSQEGTGGSPLHF
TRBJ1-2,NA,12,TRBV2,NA,TGTGCCAGCACCACAGAAAACTATGGCTACACCTTC,CASTTENYGYTF
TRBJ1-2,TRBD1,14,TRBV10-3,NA,TGTGCCACCCAAATACAGGGGGATGCGACTGGCTACACCTTC,CATQIQGDATGYTF
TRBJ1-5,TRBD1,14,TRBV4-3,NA,TGCGCCAGCAGCCAAGGAGGGGGCCATCAGCCCCAGCATTTT,CASSQGGGHQPQHF
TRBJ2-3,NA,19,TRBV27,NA,TGTGCCAGCAGTTTCCAGGGGAACTTGGGGGGAGGGGGCACAGATACGCAGTATTTT,CASSFQGNLGGGGTDTQYF
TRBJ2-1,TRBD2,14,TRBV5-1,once,TGCGCCAGCAGCTTTCTAGCGGGAGGAAATGAGCAGTTCTTC,CASSFLAGGNEQFF
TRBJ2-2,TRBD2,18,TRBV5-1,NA,TGCGCCAGCAGCTTGGAGGGCCAGGGAGCGGGAAACACCGGGGAGCTGTTTTTT,CASSLEGQGAGNTGELFF
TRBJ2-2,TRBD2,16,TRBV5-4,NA,TGTGCCAGCAGACTCGCTAGCGGGAGCGTCACCGGGGAGCTGTTTTTT,CASRLASGSVTGELFF
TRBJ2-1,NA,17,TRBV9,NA,TGTGCCAGCAGCGTAGGGCAGGCGCCGAGCTCCTACAATGAGCAGTTCTTC,CASSVGQAPSSYNEQFF
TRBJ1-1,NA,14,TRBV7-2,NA,TGTGCCAGCAGCTTCGGTGGGGGCGCAGGTGAAGCTTTCTTT,CASSFGGGAGEAFF
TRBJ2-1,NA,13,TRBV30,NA,TGTGCCTGGACCACTGGAGGGGCCGGTGAGCAGTTCTTC,CAWTTGGAGEQFF
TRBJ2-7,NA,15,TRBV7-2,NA,TGTGCCAGCAGCTTTGAACGGGGTTCTAACTACGAGCAGTACTTC,CASSFERGSNYEQYF
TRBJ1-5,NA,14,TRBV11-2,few,TGTGCCAGCAGCCCTCAGGGACTCAATCAGCCCCAGCATTTT,CASSPQGLNQPQHF
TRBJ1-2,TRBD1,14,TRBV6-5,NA,TGTGCCAGCAGCGGACAGGGCCGACCCTATGGCTACACCTTC,CASSGQGRPYGYTF
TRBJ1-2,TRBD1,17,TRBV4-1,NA,TGCGCCAGCAGCCAAGATGAGGGAGACAGGGCGGAATATGGCTACACCTTC,CASSQDEGDRAEYGYTF